There are a few counts of the clone carrying this T cell receptor beta chain. The sample belongs to a study of control samples from healthy donors and cancer patients. This table comes from immunoSEQ multiplex PCR, and its TCRdb copy is limited to in-frame clones, with some not included. The sample lists under 70,000 clones, around 87% seen once, with 11% to 15% in the top ten. Germline CDR1 LGHNA, CDR2 YNFKEQ. The CDR3 sequence is 13 residues long. V lost 0 bases, J lost 3 bases, and 6 bases lay in between. V gene TRBV4-2 combines with J gene TRBJ2-7, with unresolved D. This sequence originates from a man in his 60s with head and neck cancer. Sequences were obtained from PBMCs. The CDR3 spells CASSQDLHYEQYF. The CDR3 region has the DNA TGTGCCAGCAGCCAAGATCTCCACTACGAGCAGTACTTC.